Described below is a single T cell receptor beta chain sequence and its context. Its antigen is unknown. CDR3 size: 15 residues. Trimming stripped 0 bases from V and 8 bases from J, with 16 bases between. Germline V lookup: CDR1 MNHEY, CDR2 SVGAGI. The treatment: some 20 received Ad26.COV2.S at low or high dose, single or two shots; 5 received placebo; per-sample allocation not given. Sampling happened 63 days after the first vaccine or placebo injection. In Boston, the donor was an adult between 18-55 years of age. The sample originates from a study of Ad26.COV2.S vaccination and SARS-CoV-2 variants. In the study overall: Ad26.COV2.S, an intramuscular injection, was given once or twice 56 days apart. Study-level points and caveats: Responses of spike-specific T cells (both CD8+ and CD4+) reportedly showed substantial breadth after vaccination. Placebo recipients and vaccine recipients were similar in non-spike TCR breadth.

Method: immunoSEQ multiplex PCR; TCRdb's copy keeps in-frame clones and lacks some. The repertoire consists of about 460,000 clones, with about 89% occurring once and the leading ten covering 1.5% to 2%. Sequencing used peripheral blood, obtained in a trial of Ad26.COV2.S vaccine versus placebo. The clonotype originates from a person between 18 and 59 years old who received the Ad26.COV2.S COVID-19 vaccine or a placebo. The rearrangement uses TRBV6-5 and TRBJ1-2; no firm D call. CDR3: CASSYSDAGRQGYTF. CDR3 sequence (DNA): TGTGCCAGCAGTTACTCGGATGCAGGACGGCAGGGCTACACCTTC.